The clone carrying this T cell receptor beta chain was observed a single time. The data stem from a study of blood T cell repertoires in COVID-19. Study-wide context: Samples came from the United States, Italy and Spain, spanning acute and convalescent COVID-19.

Assay used: immunoSEQ multiplex PCR; TCRdb lists only in-frame clones, some missing. Here the sample spans more than 110,000 clones, around 87% being singletons. The germline gives CDR1 MDHEN, CDR2 SYDVKM. The CDR3 is 13 amino acids. V dropped 11 bases and J dropped 3 bases, with 16 bases sitting between them. The sample consisted of peripheral blood. This TCR was sampled from a human donor in a cohort sampled during active COVID-19. The V call is TRBV28, the J call TRBJ1-2; D might be TRBD1 (5 bases). DNA for the CDR3: TGTGCCTCTGAGCGGGGCTTGGACTATGGCTACACCTTC. Amino acids: CASERGLDYGYTF.